This T cell receptor (beta chain) was documented in a study of T cell clonality in common variable immunodeficiency. In its sample, this clone was seen many times. The antigen remains unidentified. Sequencing ends 3 residues short of the CDR3 end; the germline J gene provides the rest. Study outcomes and limitations: In common variable immunodeficiency, TCR beta chains reportedly carried fewer deletions and N-nucleotide insertions.

Germline CDR1 reads SGHRS; CDR2 reads YFSETQ. The length of the CDR3 is 17 residues. With 5 bases removed from V and 1 base from J, the gap between germline ends came to 18 bases. The protocol was immunoSEQ multiplex PCR, while the TCRdb copy is restricted to in-frame clones and leaves out a portion. The profile covers roughly 42,000 clones, none occurring a single time. This chain joins TRBV5-1 and TRBJ1-4, with D perhaps TRBD1 (6 bases). The receptor was isolated from a human donor with common variable immunodeficiency. Sequenced material: peripheral blood mononuclear cells. The sequenced CDR3 bases are TGCGCCAGCAGGCAGGGGCAAGGATGGGAAACTAATGAAAAA. Translated, it gives CASRQGQGWETNEK. The entire CDR3 protein reads CASRQGQGWETNEKLFF.